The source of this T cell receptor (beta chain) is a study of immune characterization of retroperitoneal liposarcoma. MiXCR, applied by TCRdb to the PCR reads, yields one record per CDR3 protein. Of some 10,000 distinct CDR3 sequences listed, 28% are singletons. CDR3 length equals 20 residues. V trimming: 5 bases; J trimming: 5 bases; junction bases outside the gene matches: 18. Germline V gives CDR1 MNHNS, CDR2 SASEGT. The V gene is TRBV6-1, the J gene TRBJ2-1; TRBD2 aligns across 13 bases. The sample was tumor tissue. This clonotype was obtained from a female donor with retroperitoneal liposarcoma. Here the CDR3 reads CASSPRPGLAGTKADNEQFF. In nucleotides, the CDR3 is TGTGCCAGCAGTCCGCGGCCGGGACTAGCGGGAACCAAGGCAGACAATGAGCAGTTCTTC.